This is a list of T cell receptor beta chains from one sample in a study of blood T cell repertoires in COVID-19. Repertoires were generated with immunoSEQ multiplex PCR, while TCRdb's copy carries only in-frame clones and drops some. The data contain fewer than 250,000 clones, roughly 90% of them singletons. The specimen sequenced was peripheral blood. Receptors originate from a man in his 70s with acute or convalescent COVID-19. The CDR3 runs from the conserved cysteine through the conserved F or W. The D gene is left open where the match is weak. Not all rows give a size; the values are once, few, many and, for expanded clones, a class.

clone_size: -; d_call: -; j_call: TRBJ2-7; v_call: TRBV19; cdr3_nt: TGTGCCAGTAGTGCAACTAGTGTAAACTACGAGCAGTACTTC; cdr3_aa: CASSATSVNYEQYF
clone_size: -; d_call: TRBD1; j_call: TRBJ2-7; v_call: TRBV29-1; cdr3_nt: TGCAGCGTAAGGGACAGGGCTTACGAGCAGTACTTC; cdr3_aa: CSVRDRAYEQYF
clone_size: few; d_call: -; j_call: TRBJ2-2; v_call: TRBV4-1; cdr3_nt: TGCGCCAGCAGTACTAGCCTGACAACTGAGCTGTTTTTT; cdr3_aa: CASSTSLTTELFF
clone_size: -; d_call: TRBD2; j_call: TRBJ2-2; v_call: TRBV7-2; cdr3_nt: TGTGCCAGCAGCTCCAGCGGGAGGAGCGGGGAGCTGTTTTTT; cdr3_aa: CASSSSGRSGELFF
clone_size: -; d_call: TRBD1; j_call: TRBJ2-1; v_call: TRBV15; cdr3_nt: TGTGCCACCAGCAGAGATACAGGGGCTGGGGGCAATGAGCAGTTCTTC; cdr3_aa: CATSRDTGAGGNEQFF
clone_size: few; d_call: -; j_call: TRBJ1-4; v_call: TRBV5-6; cdr3_nt: TGTGCCAGCAGCTCTCGCCTTCGGGGGGCAACTAATGAAAAACTGTTTTTT; cdr3_aa: CASSSRLRGATNEKLFF
clone_size: -; d_call: -; j_call: TRBJ2-7; v_call: TRBV11-2; cdr3_nt: TGTGCCAGCTCCCGCAGCTCCTACGAGCAGTACTTC; cdr3_aa: CASSRSSYEQYF
clone_size: -; d_call: -; j_call: TRBJ2-1; v_call: TRBV6-5; cdr3_nt: TGTGCCAGCAGTTACGGGGCAGGGTCATTGTTGTATGAGCAGTTCTTC; cdr3_aa: CASSYGAGSLLYEQFF
clone_size: -; d_call: -; j_call: TRBJ1-1; v_call: TRBV7-2; cdr3_nt: TGTGCCAGCAGCCTGTGGAGTGGGGGGACTGAAGCTTTCTTT; cdr3_aa: CASSLWSGGTEAFF
clone_size: -; d_call: -; j_call: TRBJ2-2; v_call: TRBV9; cdr3_nt: TGTGCCAGCAGCGGACCCACCGGACGGGGTGGAGCGAACTCCGGGGAGCTGTTTTTT; cdr3_aa: CASSGPTGRGGANSGELFF
clone_size: -; d_call: TRBD2; j_call: TRBJ2-1; v_call: TRBV14; cdr3_nt: TGTGCCAGCAGCCAAGACGCGGGGGGAAGGGGGAATGAGCAGTTCTTC; cdr3_aa: CASSQDAGGRGNEQFF
clone_size: -; d_call: -; j_call: TRBJ2-7; v_call: TRBV25-1; cdr3_nt: TGTGCCAGCAGTGACGTACTCTCCTACGAGCAGTACTTC; cdr3_aa: CASSDVLSYEQYF
clone_size: -; d_call: TRBD1; j_call: TRBJ1-3; v_call: TRBV4-2; cdr3_nt: TGTGCCAGCAGCCCGGACAGGGGGTTTTATGGGAACACCATATATTTT; cdr3_aa: CASSPDRGFYGNTIYF
clone_size: once; d_call: -; j_call: TRBJ1-6; v_call: TRBV6-5; cdr3_nt: TGTGCCAGCACTGCAGGCGATTCACCCCTCCACTTT; cdr3_aa: CASTAGDSPLHF
clone_size: -; d_call: -; j_call: TRBJ2-1; v_call: TRBV30; cdr3_nt: TGTGCCTGGAGTTCGTCCCAGGCCGGCGAGCAGTTCTTC; cdr3_aa: CAWSSSQAGEQFF
clone_size: -; d_call: -; j_call: TRBJ2-2; v_call: TRBV21-1; cdr3_nt: TGTGCCAGCAGCATCTCCTCCGGCCTAGCGGGAGTTGAGACCGGGGAGCTGTTTTTT; cdr3_aa: CASSISSGLAGVETGELFF
clone_size: -; d_call: -; j_call: TRBJ1-1; v_call: TRBV5-6; cdr3_nt: TGTGCCAGCAGCTTGTGGGAGGGTACTGAAGCTTTCTTT; cdr3_aa: CASSLWEGTEAFF
clone_size: -; d_call: -; j_call: TRBJ2-5; v_call: TRBV7-9; cdr3_nt: TGTGCCAGCAGCTCTCTGGTCGGACCGGGGGAGACCCAGTACTTC; cdr3_aa: CASSSLVGPGETQYF
clone_size: -; d_call: -; j_call: TRBJ2-3; v_call: TRBV21-1; cdr3_nt: TGTGCCAGCAGCAAATATGACATTATCCCTAGCACAGATACGCAGTATTTT; cdr3_aa: CASSKYDIIPSTDTQYF
clone_size: -; d_call: -; j_call: TRBJ2-4; v_call: TRBV7-3; cdr3_nt: TGTGCCAGCAGCTCCACGGGGTCGTCGAACATTCAGTACTTC; cdr3_aa: CASSSTGSSNIQYF
clone_size: -; d_call: -; j_call: TRBJ1-3; v_call: TRBV9; cdr3_nt: TGTGCCAGCAGCGTAGAGATTGGGGGCCCTGGAAACACCATATATTTT; cdr3_aa: CASSVEIGGPGNTIYF
clone_size: -; d_call: -; j_call: TRBJ2-1; v_call: TRBV5-1; cdr3_nt: TGCGCCAGCAGCTTGCTGGCGGGGCCCTACAATGAGCAGTTCTTC; cdr3_aa: CASSLLAGPYNEQFF
clone_size: -; d_call: -; j_call: TRBJ1-5; v_call: TRBV27; cdr3_nt: TGTGCCAGCAGCCTTAGCCAACAGGGCCAGGGTCAGCCCCAGCATTTT; cdr3_aa: CASSLSQQGQGQPQHF
clone_size: -; d_call: TRBD1; j_call: TRBJ2-7; v_call: TRBV2; cdr3_nt: TGTGCCAGCATGTCCGGGACAGTCTACGAGCAGTACTTC; cdr3_aa: CASMSGTVYEQYF
clone_size: -; d_call: -; j_call: TRBJ1-4; v_call: TRBV19; cdr3_nt: TGTGCCAGTAGTACGATGAGGGAAGGATCTAATGAAAAACTGTTTTTT; cdr3_aa: CASSTMREGSNEKLFF
clone_size: -; d_call: -; j_call: TRBJ1-5; v_call: TRBV6-1; cdr3_nt: TGTGCCAGCAGTGATCACAGGGGCAATCAGCCCCAGCATTTT; cdr3_aa: CASSDHRGNQPQHF
clone_size: -; d_call: -; j_call: TRBJ1-4; v_call: TRBV5-4; cdr3_nt: TGTGCCAGCAGCTTGAGCCTTCCCCGGGGTAATGAAAAACTGTTTTTT; cdr3_aa: CASSLSLPRGNEKLFF
clone_size: -; d_call: TRBD2; j_call: TRBJ2-5; v_call: TRBV27; cdr3_nt: TGTGCCAGCAGTTTATGGGCGGGAGTGGGAGAGACCCAGTACTTC; cdr3_aa: CASSLWAGVGETQYF
clone_size: -; d_call: TRBD1; j_call: TRBJ2-7; v_call: TRBV7-6; cdr3_nt: TGTGCCAGCAGCTCGTCGGGACAGGGGGCAACGTTGCAGTACTTC; cdr3_aa: CASSSSGQGATLQYF
clone_size: -; d_call: -; j_call: TRBJ1-6; v_call: TRBV5-1; cdr3_nt: TGCGCCAGCAGCTTAGCCGGGACTTCCCAGCGTCCCCTCCACTTT; cdr3_aa: CASSLAGTSQRPLHF
clone_size: -; d_call: TRBD2; j_call: TRBJ2-1; v_call: TRBV6-1; cdr3_nt: TGTGCCAGCAGTGAAGGACTAGCGGGAAGAAGGCAGTTCTTC; cdr3_aa: CASSEGLAGRRQFF
clone_size: -; d_call: -; j_call: TRBJ2-1; v_call: TRBV12-3/TRBV12-4; cdr3_nt: TGTGCCAGCCGGGGAACCCGGAATGAGCAGTTCTTC; cdr3_aa: CASRGTRNEQFF
clone_size: -; d_call: TRBD1; j_call: TRBJ1-4; v_call: TRBV28; cdr3_nt: TGTGCCAGCAGTTTCAGGACAGGGGCTAATGAAAAACTGTTTTTT; cdr3_aa: CASSFRTGANEKLFF
clone_size: -; d_call: TRBD2; j_call: TRBJ2-1; v_call: TRBV19; cdr3_nt: TGTGCCAGTAGTTTTCTAGGACTAGCGGGACTCAATGAGCAGTTCTTC; cdr3_aa: CASSFLGLAGLNEQFF
clone_size: -; d_call: TRBD2; j_call: TRBJ2-5; v_call: TRBV7-6; cdr3_nt: TGTGCCAGCAGCTTAGCGGCCCGCATAGCGGGAGTTGGAGAGACCCAGTACTTC; cdr3_aa: CASSLAARIAGVGETQYF
clone_size: -; d_call: TRBD2; j_call: TRBJ2-3; v_call: TRBV5-1; cdr3_nt: TGCGCCAGCAGCTTGGGATCTAGCGGGCGCACAGATACGCAGTATTTT; cdr3_aa: CASSLGSSGRTDTQYF
clone_size: -; d_call: -; j_call: TRBJ2-5; v_call: TRBV5-4; cdr3_nt: TGTGCCAGCAGCTTACCAGGGCAAGAGACCCAGTACTTC; cdr3_aa: CASSLPGQETQYF
clone_size: -; d_call: TRBD1; j_call: TRBJ1-2; v_call: TRBV2; cdr3_nt: TGTGCCAGCAGTCCAGGGGGGACAGCTAACTATGGCTACACCTTC; cdr3_aa: CASSPGGTANYGYTF
clone_size: -; d_call: TRBD2; j_call: TRBJ2-7; v_call: TRBV5-1; cdr3_nt: TGCGCCAGCAGCTCCCTACTAGCGGAGGAGCAGTACTTC; cdr3_aa: CASSSLLAEEQYF
clone_size: -; d_call: TRBD1; j_call: TRBJ1-2; v_call: TRBV2; cdr3_nt: TGTGCCAGCAATTCGGAGGGGGCGAGCGGCTACACCTTC; cdr3_aa: CASNSEGASGYTF
clone_size: once; d_call: -; j_call: TRBJ2-6; v_call: TRBV25-1; cdr3_nt: TGTGCCAGCAGTGAGGGGGGACTGCTGTCTGGGGCCAACGTCCTGACTTTC; cdr3_aa: CASSEGGLLSGANVLTF
clone_size: -; d_call: -; j_call: TRBJ2-2; v_call: TRBV5-8; cdr3_nt: TGTGCCAGCAGCTTTTACGGCGGGGAGCTGTTTTTT; cdr3_aa: CASSFYGGELFF
clone_size: -; d_call: -; j_call: TRBJ1-2; v_call: TRBV5-1; cdr3_nt: TGCGCCAGCAGCTTGGGGGCCTACTATGGCTACACCTTC; cdr3_aa: CASSLGAYYGYTF
clone_size: -; d_call: TRBD1; j_call: TRBJ1-2; v_call: TRBV28; cdr3_nt: TGTGCCAGCAGCCCATACACAGGGGTCGGCTACACCTTC; cdr3_aa: CASSPYTGVGYTF
clone_size: -; d_call: TRBD1; j_call: TRBJ2-3; v_call: TRBV11-3; cdr3_nt: TGTGCCAGCAGCTCTGGACAGGGGGAGGCAGATACGCAGTATTTT; cdr3_aa: CASSSGQGEADTQYF
clone_size: -; d_call: -; j_call: TRBJ1-5; v_call: TRBV30; cdr3_nt: TGTGCCTGGAGTAGGGGGGGGCATGACAATCAGCCCCAGCATTTT; cdr3_aa: CAWSRGGHDNQPQHF
clone_size: -; d_call: -; j_call: TRBJ1-1; v_call: TRBV6-6; cdr3_nt: TGTGCCTGCCTGAGCGGGACAAGGGAAGCTTTCTTT; cdr3_aa: CACLSGTREAFF
clone_size: -; d_call: TRBD2; j_call: TRBJ2-1; v_call: TRBV7-9; cdr3_nt: TGTGCCAGCAGCTTTTCTAGCGGGATCAACAATGAGCAGTTCTTC; cdr3_aa: CASSFSSGINNEQFF
clone_size: -; d_call: -; j_call: TRBJ1-2; v_call: TRBV29-1; cdr3_nt: TGCAGCGTTCCCACGGACACTAACTATGGCTACACCTTC; cdr3_aa: CSVPTDTNYGYTF
clone_size: -; d_call: -; j_call: TRBJ2-1; v_call: TRBV7-2; cdr3_nt: TGTGCCAGCAGACTGACGGATCGGGATGAAAGGTTCTTC; cdr3_aa: CASRLTDRDERFF
clone_size: -; d_call: TRBD2; j_call: TRBJ2-3; v_call: TRBV3-1/TRBV3-2; cdr3_nt: TGTGCCAGCAGCCAAGTTGCGGGAGCGACGGGGGATACGCAGTATTTT; cdr3_aa: CASSQVAGATGDTQYF
clone_size: -; d_call: -; j_call: TRBJ1-1; v_call: TRBV5-8; cdr3_nt: TGTGCCAGCAGCCCACAACGGGGGGGGAGGACTGAAGCTTTCTTT; cdr3_aa: CASSPQRGGRTEAFF
clone_size: -; d_call: -; j_call: TRBJ1-5; v_call: TRBV2; cdr3_nt: TGTGCCAGCAGCCGCGGTCAGCCCCAGCATTTT; cdr3_aa: CASSRGQPQHF
clone_size: -; d_call: TRBD1; j_call: TRBJ1-2; v_call: TRBV24-1; cdr3_nt: TGTGCCACCAGTGATTTGCACAGGGGATATGGCTACACCTTC; cdr3_aa: CATSDLHRGYGYTF
clone_size: -; d_call: -; j_call: TRBJ2-5; v_call: TRBV4-2; cdr3_nt: TGTGCCAGCAGCTCTGACAGACAAGAGACCCAGTACTTC; cdr3_aa: CASSSDRQETQYF
clone_size: -; d_call: -; j_call: TRBJ1-2; v_call: TRBV19; cdr3_nt: TGTGCCAGTAAAGTACAGCCCAACTATGGCTACACCTTC; cdr3_aa: CASKVQPNYGYTF
clone_size: -; d_call: -; j_call: TRBJ2-1; v_call: TRBV10-3; cdr3_nt: TGTGCCATCAGGCCCGGGACTGGGAGTTACGTCTCCTACAATGAGCAGTTCTTC; cdr3_aa: CAIRPGTGSYVSYNEQFF
clone_size: once; d_call: -; j_call: TRBJ1-1; v_call: TRBV5-4; cdr3_nt: TGTGCCAGCAGAGGGGGATCTGAAGCTTTCTTT; cdr3_aa: CASRGGSEAFF
clone_size: once; d_call: -; j_call: TRBJ2-2; v_call: TRBV7-9; cdr3_nt: TGTGCCAGCAGCCCTCGCGGGGAGCTGTTTTTT; cdr3_aa: CASSPRGELFF
clone_size: -; d_call: -; j_call: TRBJ2-2; v_call: TRBV9; cdr3_nt: TGTGCCAGCAGCGTGGGAGTACAAGGCACCGGGGAGCTGTTTTTT; cdr3_aa: CASSVGVQGTGELFF